This is a list of T cell receptor beta chains from one sample in a study of T-cell memory formation after mild COVID-19. TCRdb independently ran MiXCR on the 5' RACE reads; one entry per CDR3 protein. The sample yields 400,000 or so distinct CDR3 sequences, under 25% seen once. Sequenced: PBMCs or a T cell subset sorted from them (not recorded which). The receptor set was obtained from an adult woman who had mild COVID-19 (a few samples of this study predate the infection). Cell type and time point are not known. CDR3s include the opening cysteine and the closing phenylalanine or tryptophan. A D gene is named only where the DNA matches it firmly. Some rows have no size entry. The others give once, few or many, or a class for an expanded clone.

length	V	D	J	size	DNA	CDR3
12	TRBV2	NA	TRBJ2-5	NA	TGTGCCGGACGAAGACTCTCCGGGGTAGAGTACTTC	CAGRRLSGVEYF
16	TRBV9	TRBD2	TRBJ2-1	few	TGTGCCAGCAGCGTAGGGACTAGCGGGAGTTACAATGAGCAGTTCTTC	CASSVGTSGSYNEQFF
13	TRBV24-1	NA	TRBJ1-1	few	TGTGCCACCAGTGATTTTGGGGGCACTGAAGCTTTCTTT	CATSDFGGTEAFF
15	TRBV12-3/TRBV12-4	NA	TRBJ2-3	many	TGTGCCAGCAGTTTAAGTAGCGTTGGCACAGATACGCAGTATTTT	CASSLSSVGTDTQYF
12	TRBV14	NA	TRBJ2-5	NA	TGTGCCAGCAGCCAAACCCCTCAGACCCAGTACTTC	CASSQTPQTQYF
15	TRBV12-3/TRBV12-4	TRBD2	TRBJ2-3	many	TGTGCCAGCAGTTTTTTGCGGGGGAGCACAGATACGCAGTATTTT	CASSFLRGSTDTQYF
16	TRBV5-1	TRBD2	TRBJ2-5	NA	TGCGCCAGCAGCTTGGCCGTTTCGGGGGGAAGAGAGACCCAGTACTTC	CASSLAVSGGRETQYF
21	TRBV9	TRBD1	TRBJ1-2	once	TGTGCCAGCAGCGATGATCCAGGGGGCTGGGATGAACTTCGGGGGAACTATGGCTACACCTTC	CASSDDPGGWDELRGNYGYTF
12	TRBV7-6	NA	TRBJ2-2	NA	TGTGCCAGCAGCTTTCTGGCCGGGGAGCTGTTTTTT	CASSFLAGELFF
16	TRBV19	NA	TRBJ2-6	few	TGTGCCAGTACCCCTTGGGGTCCCTCTGGGGCCAACGTCCTGACTTTC	CASTPWGPSGANVLTF
14	TRBV5-1	NA	TRBJ2-3	NA	TGCGCCAGCAGTAGGCTAGCCGCCACAGATACGCAGTATTTT	CASSRLAATDTQYF
15	TRBV7-6	NA	TRBJ2-2	NA	TGTGCCAGCAGCTTACACGGCATATCGTCCGGGGAGCTGTTTTTT	CASSLHGISSGELFF
17	TRBV5-5	NA	TRBJ2-5	NA	TGTGCCAGCAGCTGGGAAAAGAGAACCTTCGCCGCAGAGACCCAGTACTTC	CASSWEKRTFAAETQYF
13	TRBV6-6	NA	TRBJ1-1	few	TGTGCCAGCAGTTACGAAGCCTCGGGATCGGCTTTCTTT	CASSYEASGSAFF
14	TRBV6-1	NA	TRBJ2-5	NA	TGTGCCAGTAACCTCAAGGGGTTCCAAGAGACCCAGTACTTC	CASNLKGFQETQYF
13	TRBV6-2/TRBV6-3	NA	TRBJ2-7	few	TGTGCCAGCAGTGAATCCGGACGGAACGAGCAGTACTTC	CASSESGRNEQYF
15	TRBV6-1	TRBD2	TRBJ2-1	few	TGTGCCAGCAGTGAAGTTGGTAGCGGGAGGTATGAGCAGTTCTTC	CASSEVGSGRYEQFF
14	TRBV7-6	NA	TRBJ1-3	NA	TGTGCCAGCAGCTCCACGCCTGGTGGAAACACCATATATTTT	CASSSTPGGNTIYF
15	TRBV6-2/TRBV6-3	TRBD2	TRBJ2-1	NA	TGTGCCAGCAGCCCGCGGGGGACTACCAACAATGAGCAGTTCTTC	CASSPRGTTNNEQFF
12	TRBV7-9	NA	TRBJ2-1	NA	TGTGCCAGCAGCCCGGGAAATACTGAGCAGTTCTTC	CASSPGNTEQFF
15	TRBV20-1	TRBD1	TRBJ2-5	NA	TGCAGTGCTAGAGAAATGGGACAGAATGAAGAGACCCAGTACTTC	CSAREMGQNEETQYF
19	TRBV9	TRBD1	TRBJ2-6	NA	TGTGCCAGCAGCGGCGGACAGGTTGCCCTCCTCTCTGGGGCCAACGTCCTGACTTTC	CASSGGQVALLSGANVLTF
14	TRBV12-3/TRBV12-4	NA	TRBJ1-1	NA	TGTGCCAGCAGTCCAGGGACGGTAAACACTGAATCTTTCTTT	CASSPGTVNTESFF
15	TRBV10-3	TRBD1	TRBJ2-7	NA	TGTGCCATACGCCGCGGACAGGGAGTTTATGACGAGCAGTACTTC	CAIRRGQGVYDEQYF
15	TRBV29-1	TRBD1	TRBJ2-7	NA	TGCAGCGTTGTATTTCCAGGGGGAAGATCCTACGAGCAGTACTTC	CSVVFPGGRSYEQYF
16	TRBV25-1	NA	TRBJ2-3	NA	TGTGCCAGCAGTGACGCCAAGGGAGGGGGGCTAAATACGCAGTATTTT	CASSDAKGGGLNTQYF
17	TRBV5-1	TRBD2	TRBJ2-1	NA	TGCGCCAGCAGCTTCTCTAGCGGGGGGGCCTCCTACAATGAGCAGTTCTTC	CASSFSSGGASYNEQFF
14	TRBV7-2	TRBD1	TRBJ1-2	NA	TGTGCCAGCAGCTTAGCGCAGGGGGCGGCAGGCTACACCTTC	CASSLAQGAAGYTF
14	TRBV5-1	NA	TRBJ1-1	few	TGCGCCAGCAGTTCCGACCGTAGAAGCACTGAAGCTTTCTTT	CASSSDRRSTEAFF